The 11 T cell receptor beta chains reported below all come from one sample, sequenced in a study of blood T cell repertoires in COVID-19. Libraries were prepared by immunoSEQ multiplex PCR; TCRdb keeps only in-frame clonotypes and omits some of them. Of tens of thousands of clones listed, around 86% are singletons. Source material: peripheral blood. The receptor source for this set is a man between 65 and 85 years old with acute or convalescent COVID-19.

A single count supports this clone. The chain joins TRBV2 to TRBJ2-7, with TRBD1 matching over 8 bases. Trimming at V came to 6 bases and at J to 10 bases, leaving 5 bases not matched to a gene. Germline values: CDR1 SNHLY, CDR2 FYNNEI. The length of the CDR3 is 11 residues. The CDR3 DNA is TGTGCCAGCAGGACAGGGGAAAGCCAGTACTTC. Translation gives CASRTGESQYF.

The V call is TRBV19, the J call TRBJ2-5; TRBD1 matches 7 bases. Losses at the gene ends were 3 bases for V and 9 bases for J; bases not matched to a gene: 13. The germline V gene has CDR1 LNHDA and CDR2 SQIVND (reference sequence). CDR3 length: 15 amino acids. CDR3 sequence (DNA): TGTGCCAGTAGTATTTCTGAGACAGGGCCCACTGCCCAGTACTTC. Its protein product is CASSISETGPTAQYF.

The V and J genes are TRBV15 and TRBJ2-3, with 8 bases lining up with TRBD2. The germline V gene encodes CDR1 LNHNV and CDR2 YYDKDF (reference sequence). The J segment lost 3 bases and the V segment lost 2 bases, leaving 7 bases of the junction unmatched. The CDR3 has 16 residues. The CDR3 reads CATSRNSGVGTDTQYF. The CDR3 region has the DNA TGTGCCACCAGCAGAAATAGCGGGGTCGGGACAGATACGCAGTATTTT.

The J gene is TRBJ2-5, the V gene TRBV10-3, with 7 nucleotides matching TRBD2. The CDR3 sequence is 16 residues long. Per the germline V gene, CDR1 is ENHRY and CDR2 is SYGVKD. The junction had 19 bases not matched to a gene; V was cut back by 10 bases and J by 5 bases. The DNA for the CDR3 is TGTGCCACCGCTCGGGGGGTGGCCCGGTCCGGGGAGACCCAGTACTTC. Residues: CATARGVARSGETQYF.

The genes are TRBV5-1 and TRBJ2-1, with 10 bases that match TRBD1. CDR3 length equals 15 residues. The V segment lost 4 bases and the J segment 7 bases; nucleotides outside the gene matches: 8. The germline CDR1 and CDR2 sequences are SGHRS and YFSETQ. Here the CDR3 DNA reads TGCGCCAGCAGCCTCGGACCGGGACAGGGGAATGAGCAGTTCTTC. It is translated as CASSLGPGQGNEQFF. Looking up the rest from reference TRBV5-1 and TRBJ2-1 gives the full variable domain: KAGVTQTPRYLIKTRGQQVTLSCSPISGHRSVSWYQQTPGQGLQFLFEYFSETQRNKGNFPGRFSGRQFSNSRSEMNVSTLELGDSALYLCASSLGPGQGNEQFFGPGTRLTVL.

This clone was counted once. The rearrangement links TRBV30 to TRBJ2-5, with D perhaps TRBD1 (6 bases). The V and J ends lost 3 bases and 4 bases respectively, with 9 bases between them. The CDR3 covers 12 residues. The V gene's germline CDR1 is GTSNPN and CDR2 SVGIG (reference sequence). CDR3 nucleotides: TGTGCCTGGAGCAGGGGTGTAGAGACCCAGTACTTC. Protein sequence: CAWSRGVETQYF.

This chain uses TRBV3-1 (or the pseudogene TRBV3-2) with TRBJ1-1; the D gene is possibly TRBD1 (5 bases). The CDR3 covers 13 residues. The V and J ends lost 2 bases and 5 bases respectively, with 9 bases between them. Germline V CDR1 and CDR2: LGHDT, YNNKEL (reference sequence). CDR3 sequence reads: CASSQRGGTEAFF. CDR3 bases: TGTGCCAGCAGCCAACGGGGGGGGACTGAAGCTTTCTTT.

This chain uses TRBV24-1 with TRBJ2-3; TRBD2 aligns across 14 bases. The CDR3 runs to 18 residues. Trimming cost V 4 bases and J 4 bases; bases outside gene matches: 9. Germline V gene lookup returns CDR1 KGHDR and CDR2 SFDVKD. CDR3: CATSDRTGTSGSADTQYF. For the CDR3, the DNA is TGTGCCACCAGTGACCGAACCGGGACTAGCGGGAGCGCAGATACGCAGTATTTT.

The chain couples TRBV7-2 to TRBJ1-5, with 10 bases aligning to TRBD1. V shed 5 bases and J 4 bases; nucleotides not matched to a gene: 8. The CDR3 extends over 16 amino acids. Looked up from germline, CDR1 is SGHTA and CDR2 is FQGNSA. CDR3 nucleotide sequence: TGTGCCAGCAGCCCGATGGGACAGGGGAATAATCAGCCCCAGCATTTT. It is translated as CASSPMGQGNNQPQHF.

CDR3 region: CSASEAGAFISYEQYF. Here the CDR3 DNA reads TGCAGTGCTAGTGAAGCGGGGGCCTTCATCTCCTACGAGCAGTACTTC. V and J are TRBV20-1 and TRBJ2-7, with 8 bases lining up with TRBD2. V shed 3 bases, J shed 0 bases, and the junction held 10 bases outside the gene matches. Germline V CDR1 and CDR2: DFQATT, SNEGSKA (reference sequence). There are 16 residues in the CDR3.

The chain employs TRBV19 and TRBJ2-1, with 11 bases lining up with TRBD2. Germline V CDR1 and CDR2: LNHDA, SQIVND (reference sequence). V was clipped by 11 bases and J by 0 bases; unmatched bases: 12. The CDR3 sequence is 17 residues long. The CDR3 DNA is TGTGCCTCCCTTAGAACTAGCGGGGGAAGCTCCTACAATGAGCAGTTCTTC. This encodes CASLRTSGGSSYNEQFF.